These T cell receptor beta chains were read from a single sample in a study of blood T cells in healthy people across ages. Each CDR3 protein is one row after TCRdb ran MiXCR on the 5' RACE reads. The sample consists of over a million distinct CDR3 sequences, roughly 64% of them appearing once. Source material: blood. These receptors were taken from a young man in good health. CDR3s include the opening cysteine and the closing phenylalanine or tryptophan. Each record gives: J gene, V gene, D gene, CDR3 protein. D genes are given only for firm matches.

TRBJ2-7	TRBV5-1	TRBD1	CASSDTGTGAYEQYF
TRBJ2-3	TRBV6-5	NA	CASSNMGEPLTDTQYF
TRBJ2-5	TRBV2	NA	CASRRGQQETQYF
TRBJ2-1	TRBV18	TRBD2	CASLAGSTYNEQFF
TRBJ2-3	TRBV7-9	NA	CASSSYPTDTQYF
TRBJ2-5	TRBV5-5	TRBD1	CASIDHRGVETQYF
TRBJ2-5	TRBV11-2	NA	CASSLMGRQQETQYF
TRBJ2-5	TRBV6-2/TRBV6-3	NA	CASSYLRRTQETQYF
TRBJ2-3	TRBV15	NA	CATSRVVRDNEQYF
NA	TRBV6-2/TRBV6-3	NA	CASSYGQNEQYF
NA	TRBV3-1	NA	CASSQGPLRGRNNEQYF
TRBJ1-1	TRBV4-1	NA	CASSQEPRDGPDGAFF
TRBJ1-6	TRBV12-3/TRBV12-4	TRBD1	CASSLVGTGPSPLHF
TRBJ1-1	TRBV4-1	NA	CASSQGSGLDTEAFF
TRBJ2-4	TRBV9	TRBD1	CASSVGDSWEQYF
TRBJ2-7	TRBV14	TRBD2	CASSQESGIYEQYF
TRBJ2-1	TRBV12-3/TRBV12-4	NA	CASRWLVQGPKSEQFF
TRBJ1-2	TRBV6-2/TRBV6-3	NA	CASTSTTDYGYTF
TRBJ2-2	TRBV4-3	NA	CASSQWPQGSNTGELFF
TRBJ2-3	TRBV5-1	TRBD1	CASSWGDRDTDTQYF
TRBJ2-7	TRBV12-3/TRBV12-4	TRBD2	CASSRPGGYEQYF
TRBJ1-4	TRBV21-1	NA	CASSRGTINEKLFF
NA	TRBV20-1	TRBD1	CSARGRDRVGYEQYF
TRBJ2-7	TRBV12-3/TRBV12-4	NA	CASSSLEGEQYF
NA	TRBV4-1	NA	CASSLRYTGEYEQYF
TRBJ1-2	TRBV4-1	NA	CASSQEGIGTTYGYTF
TRBJ2-1	TRBV12-3/TRBV12-4	TRBD2	CASTMMGLADNEQFF
TRBJ2-3	TRBV5-1	TRBD1	CASTTGAALPDTQYF
TRBJ2-3	TRBV4-3	TRBD2	CASSQASGGGDTQYF
TRBJ2-1	TRBV10-3	TRBD2	CAITDRTSGGVNEQFF
TRBJ2-5	TRBV20-1	TRBD2	CSRLAGNYETQYF
TRBJ2-7	TRBV6-5	NA	CASSYPGATYEQYF
TRBJ1-5	TRBV27	TRBD1	CASSSYGTGINQPQHF
TRBJ2-7	TRBV28	TRBD2	CASRPLAGAYEQYF
NA	TRBV5-1	NA	CASSLSPQNNYEQYF
TRBJ1-2	TRBV12-3/TRBV12-4	TRBD1	CASSFLGTGGCGYTF
NA	TRBV7-2	NA	CASSFNPGGGTQYF
TRBJ2-1	TRBV4-1	TRBD1	CATSGQRNNEQFF
TRBJ2-1	TRBV20-1	TRBD2	CSASGLEGNEQFF
TRBJ2-7	TRBV6-1	NA	CASSEVTPDRTYEQYF
TRBJ1-2	TRBV7-9	NA	CASSRRDGYTF
TRBJ2-1	TRBV2	TRBD2	CASTSPAGTSAYNEQFF
TRBJ2-1	TRBV20-1	NA	CSAEGGSGSYNEQFF
TRBJ1-2	TRBV20-1	NA	CSARSSGYGYTF
TRBJ1-2	TRBV7-9	NA	CASSSPPRVDYGYTF